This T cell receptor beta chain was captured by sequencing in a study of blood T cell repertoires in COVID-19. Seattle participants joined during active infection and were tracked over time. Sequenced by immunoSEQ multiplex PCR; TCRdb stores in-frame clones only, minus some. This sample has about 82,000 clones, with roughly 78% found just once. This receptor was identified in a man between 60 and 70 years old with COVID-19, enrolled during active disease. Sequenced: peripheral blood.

The CDR3 bases are TGCGCCAGCAGCTTTGGACTAGCGGCCACAGATACGCAGTATTTT. Its protein is CASSFGLAATDTQYF. The chain carries TRBV5-1 and TRBJ2-3, with 10 bases matching TRBD2. Per the germline V gene, CDR1 is SGHRS and CDR2 is YFSETQ. Trimming took 2 bases from V and 2 from J; bases not matched to a gene: 2. CDR3 size: 15 residues. Filled out from reference TRBV5-1 and TRBJ2-3, the complete variable domain reads KAGVTQTPRYLIKTRGQQVTLSCSPISGHRSVSWYQQTPGQGLQFLFEYFSETQRNKGNFPGRFSGRQFSNSRSEMNVSTLELGDSALYLCASSFGLAATDTQYFGPGTRLTVL.